The 18 T cell receptor beta chains presented below share a single source sample, sequenced in a study of T cell repertoires in cytomegalovirus infection. Their cognate antigens are unknown. MiXCR, applied by TCRdb to the reads, yields one record per CDR3 protein. The sample has roughly 920,000 distinct CDR3 sequences; around a third are singletons. Here the sequenced sample was cultured CD8+ T cells from PBMCs, taken from culture after CMV antigen stimulation. All receptors derive from a human donor in good health (CMV status not recorded). Some clones in this sample may be carry-over from other donors' samples.

The rearrangement links TRBV6-5 to TRBJ1-2; no definite D call. This CDR3 has 16 amino acids. Germline loops: CDR1 MNHEY, CDR2 SVGAGI. V dropped 5 bases and J dropped 8 bases, with 24 bases sitting between them. The CDR3 DNA follows: TGTGCCAGCAGTCCAACACTCGGTCTGCCTGGAAACGGCTACACCTTC. This encodes CASSPTLGLPGNGYTF.

The J gene is TRBJ2-7, the V gene TRBV7-2; 8 nucleotides match TRBD2. The CDR3 loop spans 16 amino acids. Germline CDR1 is SGHTA and CDR2 is FQGNSA. Losses at the gene ends were 3 bases for V and 0 bases for J; bases not matched to a gene: 7. In DNA form, the CDR3 reads TGTGCCAGCAGCTTCACGGGGGGGGGCCTCTCCTACGAGCAGTACTTC. Its protein is CASSFTGGGLSYEQYF.

This clonotype came up a few times. The CDR3 carries no conserved terminal phenylalanine or tryptophan, so it likely arises from a read error. Because the CDR3's place on the DNA is in doubt, the DNA is left out and the CDR3 is given as listed by TCRdb. V and J are TRBV7-9 and TRBJ2-1. Both ends counted, the CDR3 spans 9 residues. Germline loops: CDR1 SEHNR, CDR2 FQNEAQ (reference sequence). The CDR3 loop reads CASSLAGDL.

V usage is TRBV28 and J usage is TRBJ2-5; 10 positions match TRBD2. V trimming: 1 base; J trimming: 3 bases; junction bases outside the gene matches: 17. Germline CDR1 reads MDHEN; CDR2 reads SYDVKM. CDR3 length: 20 amino acids. The CDR3 protein is CASSLSLAGDPIPYKETQYF. The CDR3 nucleotides are TGTGCCAGCAGTTTATCTCTAGCGGGGGACCCGATCCCATACAAAGAGACCCAGTACTTC. Full variable domain (rest looked up from reference TRBV28 and TRBJ2-5): DVKVTQSSRYLVKRTGEKVFLECVQDMDHENMFWYRQDPGLGLRLIYFSYDVKMKEKGDIPEGYSVSREKKERFSLILESASTNQTSMYLCASSLSLAGDPIPYKETQYFGPGTRLLVL.

This clonotype occurred a few times. The junction differs from germline at one of its ends, possibly a read error. This chain links TRBV28 with TRBJ2-6; tentative D call: TRBD1 (5 bases). The CDR3 is 15 amino acids. Germline CDR1 and CDR2: MDHEN and SYDVKM. CDR3 DNA sequence: TGTGCCAGCAGTTTGTTCAGGGTAGGGGCTAACGTCCTGACTTTC. This gives the protein CASSLFRVGANVLTF.

This clonotype has more than one count but fewer than ten. This chain uses TRBV28 with TRBJ1-6; 8 nucleotides match TRBD1. Germline lookup yields CDR1 MDHEN and CDR2 SYDVKM. CDR3 size: 17 residues. J gave up 8 bases and V 4 bases, and 13 bases lay outside the gene matches. This CDR3 reads CASSSLTTGAIHSPLHF. In DNA, the CDR3 is TGTGCCAGCAGTTCACTAACGACAGGGGCTATCCATTCACCCCTCCACTTT. Variable domain in full (rest from reference TRBV28 and TRBJ1-6): DVKVTQSSRYLVKRTGEKVFLECVQDMDHENMFWYRQDPGLGLRLIYFSYDVKMKEKGDIPEGYSVSREKKERFSLILESASTNQTSMYLCASSSLTTGAIHSPLHFGNGTRLTVT.

This sequence joins TRBV12-3 or TRBV12-4 and TRBJ1-5, with D perhaps TRBD1 (6 bases). The CDR3 extends over 14 amino acids. Trimming shortened V by 5 bases and J by 8 bases, and 16 bases separated the two germline ends. Written as DNA, the CDR3 is TGTGCCAGCAGTACTGCAGGGGTTGACGAGCCCCAGCATTTT. Its translation: CASSTAGVDEPQHF.

The chain has TRBV27 and TRBJ2-1; 10 nucleotides align to TRBD2. From germline, CDR1 is MNHEY and CDR2 SMNVEV (reference sequence). There are 15 residues in the CDR3. Trimming at V came to 5 bases and at J to 6 bases, leaving 7 bases not matched to a gene. The CDR3 loop is CASSPAGTSVNEQFF. The CDR3, as DNA: TGTGCCAGCAGTCCCGCCGGGACTAGCGTCAATGAGCAGTTCTTC.

The rearrangement joins TRBV20-1 to TRBJ2-1; TRBD2 might be the D (6 bases). The CDR3 has 17 residues. Trimming left V 0 bases short and J 1 base short, with 16 bases between. Germline loops: CDR1 DFQATT, CDR2 SNEGSKA (reference sequence). CDR3 sequence reads: CSARDRRGLRSYNEQFF. The CDR3 DNA reads as TGCAGTGCTAGAGATCGACGGGGGTTGAGGTCCTACAATGAGCAGTTCTTC.

In nucleotides, the CDR3 is TGTGCCAGCAGTGAATTGGGGGGGCAATCGTTTCCAGGGGAGCTGTTTTTT. Translating it yields CASSELGGQSFPGELFF. The rearrangement joins TRBV6-1 to TRBJ2-2, with D possibly being TRBD2 (7 bases). The CDR3 extends over 17 amino acids. V was trimmed by 2 bases and J by 8 bases, leaving 21 bases between them. Germline V gene sequence: CDR1 MNHNS, CDR2 SASEGT.

This clonotype came up a few times. The V and J genes are TRBV25-1 and TRBJ2-1, with 11 bases identical to TRBD2. The V gene end was trimmed by 5 bases and the J gene end by 0 bases; junction bases not matched to a gene: 12. Germline lookup yields CDR1 MGHDK and CDR2 SYGVNS. There are 19 residues in the CDR3. CDR3 coding DNA: TGTGCCAGCAGTCCGGGACTAGCGGCACTCTCGAGCTCCTACAATGAGCAGTTCTTC. Encoded protein: CASSPGLAALSSSYNEQFF.

This chain connects TRBV20-1 to TRBJ2-5, with 8 bases aligning to TRBD2. The CDR3 consists of 14 residues. V lost 0 bases, J lost 5 bases, and 5 bases stayed unmatched. Germline V gene data show CDR1 as DFQATT and CDR2 as SNEGSKA (reference sequence). CDR3 sequence reads: CSAREVVAGETQYF. The CDR3 DNA reads as TGCAGTGCTAGAGAGGTGGTAGCGGGGGAGACCCAGTACTTC.

The DNA of the CDR3 is TGTGCCAGCAGTTACTCCGGGGGACAGCTTGGCGGTAATTCACCCCTCCACTTT. Its translation: CASSYSGGQLGGNSPLHF. The chain combines TRBV6-5 with TRBJ1-6, with 7 bases matching TRBD1. The CDR3 extends over 18 amino acids. Losses at the gene ends were 0 bases for V and 6 bases for J; bases not matched to a gene: 11. CDR1 and CDR2 (germline): MNHEY, SVGAGI.

The V gene is TRBV7-2, the J gene TRBJ1-1; D ambiguous. V was pared by 1 base and J by 7 bases, with 10 bases between. The CDR3 is made up of 13 amino acids. Germline loops: CDR1 SGHTA, CDR2 FQGNSA. CDR3 amino acids: CASSLVGAVEAFF. The CDR3 DNA reads as TGTGCCAGCAGCTTAGTGGGAGCTGTTGAAGCTTTCTTT.

The genes are TRBV12-3 or TRBV12-4 and TRBJ1-3; TRBD1 matches 10 bases. The CDR3 covers 16 residues. Unmatched junction bases numbered 8, after V lost 6 bases and J lost 3 bases. The CDR3: CASSEGQGTFGNTIYF. The CDR3 DNA sequence: TGTGCCAGCAGCGAGGGACAGGGGACCTTTGGAAACACCATATATTTT.

The chain uses TRBV20-1 and TRBJ2-3, with 9 bases that match TRBD2. V dropped 5 bases and J dropped 7; count of bases not matched to a gene: 16. The CDR3 is 16 residues long. Germline V gene sequence: CDR1 DFQATT, CDR2 SNEGSKA (reference sequence). This chain's CDR3 is CSALLYTPSGDNTQYF. The CDR3 DNA reads TGCAGTGCTCTCCTTTATACGCCTAGCGGGGATAATACGCAGTATTTT.

This chain joins TRBV6-5 and TRBJ1-6; D gene uncertain. CDR1 is MNHEY and CDR2 is SVGAGI in the germline V gene. V was pared by 7 bases and J by 5 bases, with 9 bases between. This CDR3 contains 13 residues. The CDR3 sequence: CASNSNDNSPLHF. The CDR3 nucleotides read TGTGCCAGCAATTCAAACGATAATTCACCCCTCCACTTT.

The gene calls are TRBV28 and TRBJ2-7, with D maybe TRBD2 (5 bases). This CDR3 has 12 residues. Germline V gene data show CDR1 as MDHEN and CDR2 as SYDVKM. Trimming removed 3 bases from V and 7 bases from J, with 10 bases in between. As DNA, the CDR3 is TGTGCCAGCAGTTTGGATAGGGAGGAGCAGTACGTC. Amino acid sequence: CASSLDREEQYV.